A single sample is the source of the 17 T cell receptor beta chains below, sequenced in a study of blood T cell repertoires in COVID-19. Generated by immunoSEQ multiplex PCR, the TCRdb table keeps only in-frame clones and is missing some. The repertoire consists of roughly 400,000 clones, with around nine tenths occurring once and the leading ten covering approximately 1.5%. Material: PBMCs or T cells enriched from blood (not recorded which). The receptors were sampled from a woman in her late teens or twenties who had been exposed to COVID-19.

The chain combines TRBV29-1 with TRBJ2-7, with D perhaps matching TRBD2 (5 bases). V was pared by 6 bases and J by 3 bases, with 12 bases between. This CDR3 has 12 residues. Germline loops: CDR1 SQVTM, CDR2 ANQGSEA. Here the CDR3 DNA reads TGCAGCGTATCGGAGGCGGGCTACGAGCAGTACTTC. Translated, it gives CSVSEAGYEQYF.

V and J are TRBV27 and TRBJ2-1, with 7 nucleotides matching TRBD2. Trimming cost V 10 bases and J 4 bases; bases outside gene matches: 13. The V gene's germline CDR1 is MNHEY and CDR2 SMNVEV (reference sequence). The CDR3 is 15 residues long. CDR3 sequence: CATSRGGSGYNEQFF. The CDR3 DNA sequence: TGTGCCACCTCAAGGGGCGGGAGTGGGTACAATGAGCAGTTCTTC.

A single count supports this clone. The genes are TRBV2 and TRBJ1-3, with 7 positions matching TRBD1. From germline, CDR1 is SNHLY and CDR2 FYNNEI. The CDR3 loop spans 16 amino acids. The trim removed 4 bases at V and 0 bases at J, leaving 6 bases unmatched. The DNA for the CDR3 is TGTGCCAGCAGTGTTGACAGGGTGGACTCTGGAAACACCATATATTTT. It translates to CASSVDRVDSGNTIYF.

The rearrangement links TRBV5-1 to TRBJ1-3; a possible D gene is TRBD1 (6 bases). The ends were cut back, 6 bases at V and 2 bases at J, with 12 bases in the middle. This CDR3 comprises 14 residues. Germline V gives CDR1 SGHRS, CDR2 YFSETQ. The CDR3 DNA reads TGCGCCAGCACTTCTGGGGGCCCTGGAAACACCATATATTTT. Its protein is CASTSGGPGNTIYF.

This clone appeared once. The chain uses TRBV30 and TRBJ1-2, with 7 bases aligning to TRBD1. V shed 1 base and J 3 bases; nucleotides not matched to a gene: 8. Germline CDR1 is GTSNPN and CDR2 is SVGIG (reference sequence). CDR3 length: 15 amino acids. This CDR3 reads CAWSEAGGFYYGYTF. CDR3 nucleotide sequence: TGTGCCTGGAGTGAGGCAGGGGGGTTTTACTATGGCTACACCTTC.

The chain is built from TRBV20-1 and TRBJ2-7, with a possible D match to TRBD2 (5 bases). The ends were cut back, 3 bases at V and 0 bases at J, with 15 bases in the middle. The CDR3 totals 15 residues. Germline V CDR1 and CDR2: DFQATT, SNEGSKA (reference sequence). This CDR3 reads CSASLMDSSSYEQYF. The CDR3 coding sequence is TGCAGTGCTAGTCTTATGGACTCCAGCTCCTACGAGCAGTACTTC.

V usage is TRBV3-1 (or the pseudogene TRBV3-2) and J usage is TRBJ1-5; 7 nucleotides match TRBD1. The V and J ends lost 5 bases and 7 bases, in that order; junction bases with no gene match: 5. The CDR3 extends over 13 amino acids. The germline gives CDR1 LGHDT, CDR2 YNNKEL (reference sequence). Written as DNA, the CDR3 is TGTGCCAGCAGCAATACAGGGGCCCAGCCCCAGCATTTT. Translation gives CASSNTGAQPQHF.

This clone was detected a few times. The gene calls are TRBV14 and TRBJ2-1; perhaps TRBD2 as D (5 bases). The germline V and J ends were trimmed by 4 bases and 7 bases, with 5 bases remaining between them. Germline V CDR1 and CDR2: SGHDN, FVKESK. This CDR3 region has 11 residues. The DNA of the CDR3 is TGTGCCAGCAGCCGAGGGAATGAGCAGTTCTTC. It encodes CASSRGNEQFF.

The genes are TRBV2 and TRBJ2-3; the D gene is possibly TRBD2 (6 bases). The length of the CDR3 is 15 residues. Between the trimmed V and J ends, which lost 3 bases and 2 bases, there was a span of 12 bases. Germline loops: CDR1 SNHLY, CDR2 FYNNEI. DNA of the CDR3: TGTGCCAGCAGTGAGCTAGCGCAAGCCACAGATACGCAGTATTTT. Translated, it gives CASSELAQATDTQYF.

The CDR3 is CASSLEGTANSPLHF. CDR3 coding DNA: TGTGCCAGCAGCTTAGAAGGGACAGCCAATTCACCCCTCCACTTT. The chain couples TRBV7-9 to TRBJ1-6; 7 nucleotides line up with TRBD1. CDR3 length: 15 residues. Germline lookup yields CDR1 SEHNR and CDR2 FQNEAQ (reference sequence). V shed 1 base, J shed 7 bases, and the junction held 4 bases outside the gene matches. Supplemented by reference TRBV7-9 and TRBJ1-6, the full variable domain reads DTGVSQNPRHKITKRGQNVTFRCDPISEHNRLYWYRQTLGQGPEFLTYFQNEAQLEKSRLLSDRFSAERPKGSFSTLEIQRTEQGDSAMYLCASSLEGTANSPLHFGNGTRLTVT.

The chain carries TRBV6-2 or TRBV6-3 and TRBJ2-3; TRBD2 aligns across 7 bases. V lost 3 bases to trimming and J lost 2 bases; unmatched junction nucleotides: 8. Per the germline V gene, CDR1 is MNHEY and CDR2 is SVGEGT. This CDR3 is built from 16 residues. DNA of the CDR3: TGTGCCAGCAGTTATCGAGCGGGGCTCCCCACAGATACGCAGTATTTT. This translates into CASSYRAGLPTDTQYF.

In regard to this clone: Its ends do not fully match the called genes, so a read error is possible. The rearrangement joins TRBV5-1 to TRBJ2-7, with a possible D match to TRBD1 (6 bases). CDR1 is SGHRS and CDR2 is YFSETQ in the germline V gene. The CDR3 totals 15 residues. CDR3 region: CASRLDSTSSYEQYF. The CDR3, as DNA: TGCGCCAGCAGATTGGACAGTACAAGCTCCTACGAGCAGTACTTC. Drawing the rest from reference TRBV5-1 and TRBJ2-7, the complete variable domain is KAGVTQTPRYLIKTRGQQVTLSCSPISGHRSVSWYQQTPGQGLQFLFEYFSETQRNKGNFPGRFSGRQFSNSRSEMNVSTLELGDSALYLCASRLDSTSSYEQYFGPGTRLTVT.

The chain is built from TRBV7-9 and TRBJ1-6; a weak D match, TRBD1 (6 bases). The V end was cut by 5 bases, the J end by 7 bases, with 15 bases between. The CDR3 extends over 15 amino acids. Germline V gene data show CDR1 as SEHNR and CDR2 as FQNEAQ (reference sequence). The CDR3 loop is CASSLGQSQNSPLHF. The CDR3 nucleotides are TGTGCCAGCAGCCTCGGACAGAGTCAGAATTCACCCCTCCACTTT.

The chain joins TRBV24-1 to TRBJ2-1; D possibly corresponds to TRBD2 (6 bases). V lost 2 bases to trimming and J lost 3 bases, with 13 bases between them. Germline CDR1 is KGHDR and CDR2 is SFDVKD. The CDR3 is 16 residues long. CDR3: CATSDSKRANYNEQFF. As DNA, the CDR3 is TGTGCCACCAGTGATTCAAAGCGGGCCAACTACAATGAGCAGTTCTTC.

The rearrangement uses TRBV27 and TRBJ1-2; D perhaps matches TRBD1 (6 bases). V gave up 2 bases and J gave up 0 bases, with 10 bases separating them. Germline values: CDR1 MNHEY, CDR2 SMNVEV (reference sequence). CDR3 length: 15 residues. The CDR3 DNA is TGTGCCAGCAGTTTAGACAGGTCCTCTAACTATGGCTACACCTTC. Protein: CASSLDRSSNYGYTF.

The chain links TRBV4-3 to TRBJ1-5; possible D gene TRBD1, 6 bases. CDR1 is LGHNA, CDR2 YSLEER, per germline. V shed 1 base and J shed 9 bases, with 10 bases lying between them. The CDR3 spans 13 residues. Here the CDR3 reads CASSQGQGLPQHF. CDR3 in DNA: TGCGCCAGCAGCCAAGGGCAGGGGCTGCCCCAGCATTTT.

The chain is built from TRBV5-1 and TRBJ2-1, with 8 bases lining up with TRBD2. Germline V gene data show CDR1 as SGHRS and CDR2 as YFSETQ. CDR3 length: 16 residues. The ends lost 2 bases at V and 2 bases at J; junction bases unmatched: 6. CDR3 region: CASSFGGGLAYNEQFF. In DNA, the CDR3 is TGCGCCAGCAGCTTCGGCGGGGGGCTCGCCTACAATGAGCAGTTCTTC.